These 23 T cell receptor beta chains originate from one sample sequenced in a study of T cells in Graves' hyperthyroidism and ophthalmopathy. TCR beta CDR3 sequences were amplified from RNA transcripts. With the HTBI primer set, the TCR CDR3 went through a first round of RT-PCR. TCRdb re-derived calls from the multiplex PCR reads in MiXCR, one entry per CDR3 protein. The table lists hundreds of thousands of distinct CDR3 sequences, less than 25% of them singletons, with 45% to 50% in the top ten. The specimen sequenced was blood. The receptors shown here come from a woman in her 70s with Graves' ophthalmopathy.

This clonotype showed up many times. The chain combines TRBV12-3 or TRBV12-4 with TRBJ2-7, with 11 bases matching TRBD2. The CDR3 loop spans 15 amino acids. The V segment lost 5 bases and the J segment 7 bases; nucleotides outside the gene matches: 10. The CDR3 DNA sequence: TGTGCCAGCAGTGGAATAGCGGGAGGGCCGGCTGAGCAGTACTTC. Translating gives CASSGIAGGPAEQYF.

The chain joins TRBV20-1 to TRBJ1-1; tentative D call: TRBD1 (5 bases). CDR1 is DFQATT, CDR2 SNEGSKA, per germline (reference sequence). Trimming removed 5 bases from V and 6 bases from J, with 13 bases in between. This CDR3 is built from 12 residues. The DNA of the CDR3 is TGCAGTGCTGAAGACCAGGGTTCTGAAGCTTTCTTT. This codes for CSAEDQGSEAFF.

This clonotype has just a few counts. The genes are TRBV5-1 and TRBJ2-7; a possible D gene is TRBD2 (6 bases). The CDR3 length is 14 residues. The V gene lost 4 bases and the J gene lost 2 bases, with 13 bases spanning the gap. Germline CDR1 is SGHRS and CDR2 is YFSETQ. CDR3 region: CASSQEGLTYEQYF. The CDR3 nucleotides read TGCGCCAGCAGCCAAGAGGGACTTACCTACGAGCAGTACTTC.

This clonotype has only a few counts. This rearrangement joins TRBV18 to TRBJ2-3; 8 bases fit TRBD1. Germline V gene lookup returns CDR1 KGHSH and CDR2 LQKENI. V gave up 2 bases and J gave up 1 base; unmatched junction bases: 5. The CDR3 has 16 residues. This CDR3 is CASSPVGTGGTDTQYF. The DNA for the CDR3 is TGTGCCAGCTCACCAGTGGGGACAGGTGGCACAGATACGCAGTATTTT.

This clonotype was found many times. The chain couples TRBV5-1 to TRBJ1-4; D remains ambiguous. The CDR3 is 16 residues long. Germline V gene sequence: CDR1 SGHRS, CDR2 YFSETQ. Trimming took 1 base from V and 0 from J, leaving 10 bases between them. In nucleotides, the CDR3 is TGCGCCAGCAGCTTGCGAGAGGTTGCAACTAATGAAAAACTGTTTTTT. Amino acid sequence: CASSLREVATNEKLFF.

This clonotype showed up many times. This CDR3 is CASSTVVRRANVLTF. The CDR3 nucleotides are TGTGCCAGCAGCACCGTGGTACGCAGGGCCAACGTCCTGACTTTC. The genes are TRBV11-2 and TRBJ2-6; D is unclear. V lost 5 bases and J 5 bases, leaving 13 bases between the germline ends. The CDR3 is 15 residues long. Per the germline V gene, CDR1 is SGHAT and CDR2 is FQNNGV.

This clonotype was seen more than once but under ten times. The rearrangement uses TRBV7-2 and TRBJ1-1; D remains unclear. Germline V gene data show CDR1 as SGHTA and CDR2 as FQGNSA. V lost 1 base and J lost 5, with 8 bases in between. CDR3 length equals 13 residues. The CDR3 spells CASSLVGETEAFF. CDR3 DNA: TGTGCCAGCAGCTTAGTTGGGGAAACTGAAGCTTTCTTT.

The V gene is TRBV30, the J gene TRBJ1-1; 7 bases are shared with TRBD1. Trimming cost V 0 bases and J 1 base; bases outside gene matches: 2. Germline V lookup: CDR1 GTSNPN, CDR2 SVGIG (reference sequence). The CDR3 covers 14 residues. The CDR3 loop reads CAWSVRDRNTEAFF. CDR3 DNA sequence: TGTGCCTGGAGTGTACGGGACAGGAACACTGAAGCTTTCTTT. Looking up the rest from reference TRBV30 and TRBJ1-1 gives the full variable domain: SQTIHQWPATLVQPVGSPLSLECTVEGTSNPNLYWYRQAAGRGLQLLFYSVGIGQISSEVPQNLSASRPQDRQFILSSKKLLLSDSGFYLCAWSVRDRNTEAFFGQGTRLTVV.

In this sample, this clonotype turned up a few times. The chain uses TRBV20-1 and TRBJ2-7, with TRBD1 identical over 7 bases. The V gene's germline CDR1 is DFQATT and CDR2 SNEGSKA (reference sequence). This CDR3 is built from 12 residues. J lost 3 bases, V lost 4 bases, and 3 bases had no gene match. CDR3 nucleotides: TGCAGTGCTATCCGGGACAGCTACGAGCAGTACTTC. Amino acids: CSAIRDSYEQYF.

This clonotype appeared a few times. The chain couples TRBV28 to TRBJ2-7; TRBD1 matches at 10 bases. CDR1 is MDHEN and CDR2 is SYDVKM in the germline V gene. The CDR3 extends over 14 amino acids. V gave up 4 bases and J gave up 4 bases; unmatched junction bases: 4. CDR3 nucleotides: TGTGCCAGCAGTTGGGGGACAGGGGTTTACGAGCAGTACTTC. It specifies CASSWGTGVYEQYF.

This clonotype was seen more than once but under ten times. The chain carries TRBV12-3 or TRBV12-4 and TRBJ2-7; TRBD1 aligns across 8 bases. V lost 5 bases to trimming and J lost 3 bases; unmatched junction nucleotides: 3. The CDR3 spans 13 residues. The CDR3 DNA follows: TGTGCCAGCAGTGTGGGACAGGTCTACGAGCAGTACTTC. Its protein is CASSVGQVYEQYF.

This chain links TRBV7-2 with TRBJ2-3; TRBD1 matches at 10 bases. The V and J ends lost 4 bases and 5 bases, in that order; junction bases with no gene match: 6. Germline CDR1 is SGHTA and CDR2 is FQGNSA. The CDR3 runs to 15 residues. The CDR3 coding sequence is TGTGCCAGCAGCTCCTCGGGACAGGGGATAGATACGCAGTATTTT. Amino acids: CASSSSGQGIDTQYF.

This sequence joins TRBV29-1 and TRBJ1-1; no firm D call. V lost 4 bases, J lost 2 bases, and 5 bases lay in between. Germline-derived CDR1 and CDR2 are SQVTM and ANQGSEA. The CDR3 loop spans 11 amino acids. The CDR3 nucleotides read TGCAGCGTTGTCCGAAACACTGAAGCTTTCTTT. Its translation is CSVVRNTEAFF.

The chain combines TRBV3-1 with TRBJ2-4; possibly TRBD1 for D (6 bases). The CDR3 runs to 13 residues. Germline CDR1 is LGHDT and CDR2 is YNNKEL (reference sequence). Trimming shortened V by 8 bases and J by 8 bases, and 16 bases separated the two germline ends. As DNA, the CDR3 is TGTGCCAGCTCACCACCAGGGGAAGACATTCAGTACTTC. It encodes CASSPPGEDIQYF.

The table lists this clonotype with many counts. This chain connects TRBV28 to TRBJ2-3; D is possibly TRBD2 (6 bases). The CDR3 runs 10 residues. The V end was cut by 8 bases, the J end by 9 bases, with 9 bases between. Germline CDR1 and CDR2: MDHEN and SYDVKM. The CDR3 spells CASARGTQYF. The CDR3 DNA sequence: TGTGCCAGCGCTCGGGGGACGCAGTATTTT.

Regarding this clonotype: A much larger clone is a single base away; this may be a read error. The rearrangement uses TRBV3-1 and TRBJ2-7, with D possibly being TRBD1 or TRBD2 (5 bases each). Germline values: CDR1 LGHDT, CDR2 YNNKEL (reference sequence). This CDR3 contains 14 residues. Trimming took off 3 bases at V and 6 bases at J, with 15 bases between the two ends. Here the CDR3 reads CASSHRGAEVEQYF. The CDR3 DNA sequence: TGTGCCAGCAGCCATAGGGGAGCAGAGGTCGAGCAGTACTTC.

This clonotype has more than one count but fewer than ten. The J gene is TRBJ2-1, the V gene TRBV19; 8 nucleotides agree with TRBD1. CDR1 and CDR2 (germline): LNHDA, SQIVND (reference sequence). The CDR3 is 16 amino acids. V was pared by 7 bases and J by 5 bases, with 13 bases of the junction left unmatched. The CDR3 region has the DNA TGTGCCAGTAAAGGCATACCGGGACAGGACCACAATGAGCAGTTCTTC. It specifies CASKGIPGQDHNEQFF.

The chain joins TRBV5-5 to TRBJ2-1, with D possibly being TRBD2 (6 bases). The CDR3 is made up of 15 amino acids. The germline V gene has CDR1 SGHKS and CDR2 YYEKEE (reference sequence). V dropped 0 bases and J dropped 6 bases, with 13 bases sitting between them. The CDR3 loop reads CASSLALGGANEQFF. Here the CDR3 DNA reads TGTGCCAGCAGCTTGGCCTTGGGCGGGGCCAATGAGCAGTTCTTC.

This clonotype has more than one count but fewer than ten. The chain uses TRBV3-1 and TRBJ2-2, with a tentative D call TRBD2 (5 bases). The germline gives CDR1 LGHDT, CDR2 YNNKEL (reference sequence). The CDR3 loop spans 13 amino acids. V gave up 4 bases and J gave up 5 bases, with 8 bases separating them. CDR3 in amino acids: CASSPDWTGELFF. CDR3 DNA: TGTGCCAGCAGCCCGGACTGGACCGGGGAGCTGTTTTTT.

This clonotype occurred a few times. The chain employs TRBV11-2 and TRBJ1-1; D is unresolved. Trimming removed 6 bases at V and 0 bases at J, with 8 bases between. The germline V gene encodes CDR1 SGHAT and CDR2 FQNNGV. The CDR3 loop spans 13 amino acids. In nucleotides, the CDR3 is TGTGCCAGCAGGCCAACAATGAACACTGAAGCTTTCTTT. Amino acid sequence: CASRPTMNTEAFF.

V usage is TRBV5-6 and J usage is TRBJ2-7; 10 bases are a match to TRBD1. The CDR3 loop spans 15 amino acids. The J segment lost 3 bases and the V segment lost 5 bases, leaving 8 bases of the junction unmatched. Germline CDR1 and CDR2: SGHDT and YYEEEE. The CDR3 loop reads CASSSGTGALYEQYF. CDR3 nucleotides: TGTGCCAGCAGTTCCGGGACAGGGGCCCTCTACGAGCAGTACTTC.

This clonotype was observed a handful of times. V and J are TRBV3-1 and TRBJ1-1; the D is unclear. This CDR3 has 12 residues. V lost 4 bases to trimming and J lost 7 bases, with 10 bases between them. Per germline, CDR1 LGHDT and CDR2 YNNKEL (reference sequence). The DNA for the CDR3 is TGTGCCAGCAGCCCCATAGGAGGTGAAGCTTTCTTT. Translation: CASSPIGGEAFF. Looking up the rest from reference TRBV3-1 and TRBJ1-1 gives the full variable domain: DTAVSQTPKYLVTQMGNDKSIKCEQNLGHDTMYWYKQDSKKFLKIMFSYNNKELIINETVPNRFSPKSPDKAHLNLHINSLELGDSAVYFCASSPIGGEAFFGQGTRLTVV.

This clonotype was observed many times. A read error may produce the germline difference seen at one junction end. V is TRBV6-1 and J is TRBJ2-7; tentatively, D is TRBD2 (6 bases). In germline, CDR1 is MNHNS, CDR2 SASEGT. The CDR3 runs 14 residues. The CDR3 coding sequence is TGTGCCAGCAGGGAAGCGGGTAGCTCCTACGAGCAGTACTTC. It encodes CASREAGSSYEQYF.